What follows describes a single T cell receptor beta chain. Its antigen is not identified. This sample stems from a study of cytomegalovirus exposure and HLA in healthy donors. Whole-study findings and limits: The records held CMV serostatus as the only immune exposure information.

V dropped 6 bases and J dropped 1 base, with 9 bases sitting between them. Germline V gives CDR1 MNHEY, CDR2 SMNVEV (reference sequence). CDR3 length: 13 amino acids. PCR involved 60 Vbeta and 13 Jbeta primers. Clones were read by immunoSEQ multiplex PCR, and TCRdb kept only the in-frame ones, dropping some. This table holds fewer than 200,000 clones, 73% found once. The sequencing input was PBMCs. This TCR was sampled from a woman aged 18-30 years in good health and CMV-seropositive. This sequence joins TRBV27 and TRBJ1-1, with D possibly TRBD1 on 6 matching bases. CDR3 nucleotide sequence: TGTGCCAGCAGCTACAGGGAGAACACTGAAGCTTTCTTT. This encodes CASSYRENTEAFF.